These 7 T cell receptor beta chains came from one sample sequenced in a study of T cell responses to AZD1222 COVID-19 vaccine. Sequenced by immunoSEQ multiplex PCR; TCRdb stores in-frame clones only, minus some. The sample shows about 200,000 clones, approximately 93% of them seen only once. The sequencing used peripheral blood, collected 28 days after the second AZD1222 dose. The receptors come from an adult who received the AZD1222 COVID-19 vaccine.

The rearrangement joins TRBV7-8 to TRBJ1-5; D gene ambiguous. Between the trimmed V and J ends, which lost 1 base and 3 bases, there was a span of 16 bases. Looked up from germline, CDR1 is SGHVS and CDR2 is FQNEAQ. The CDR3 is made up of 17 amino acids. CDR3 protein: CASSLVRERSANQPQHF. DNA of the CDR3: TGTGCCAGCAGCTTAGTGAGAGAGAGGTCGGCCAATCAGCCCCAGCATTTT.

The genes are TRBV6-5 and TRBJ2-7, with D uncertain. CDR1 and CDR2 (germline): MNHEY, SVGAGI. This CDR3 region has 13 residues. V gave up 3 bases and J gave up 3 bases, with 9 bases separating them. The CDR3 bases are TGTGCCAGCAGTTATAGGCAGGACTACGAGCAGTACTTC. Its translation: CASSYRQDYEQYF.

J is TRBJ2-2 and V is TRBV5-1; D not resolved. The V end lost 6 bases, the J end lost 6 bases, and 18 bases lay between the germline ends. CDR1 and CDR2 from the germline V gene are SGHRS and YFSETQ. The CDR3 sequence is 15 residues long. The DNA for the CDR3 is TGCGCCAGCAATCCTAACTCTTTCGAATCCGGGGAGCTGTTTTTT. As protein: CASNPNSFESGELFF.

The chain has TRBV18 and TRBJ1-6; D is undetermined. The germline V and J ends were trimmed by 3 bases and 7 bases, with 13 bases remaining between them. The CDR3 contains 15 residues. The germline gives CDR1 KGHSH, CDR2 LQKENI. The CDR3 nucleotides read TGTGCCAGCTCACCCCTCAAGGAGGCCAATTCACCCCTCCACTTT. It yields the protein CASSPLKEANSPLHF.

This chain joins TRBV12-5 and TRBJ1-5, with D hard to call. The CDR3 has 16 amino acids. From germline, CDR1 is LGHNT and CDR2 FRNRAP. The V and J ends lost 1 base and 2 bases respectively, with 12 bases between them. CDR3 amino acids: CASGLDPRIGNQPQHF. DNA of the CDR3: TGTGCTAGTGGTTTGGACCCCCGAATCGGCAATCAGCCCCAGCATTTT.

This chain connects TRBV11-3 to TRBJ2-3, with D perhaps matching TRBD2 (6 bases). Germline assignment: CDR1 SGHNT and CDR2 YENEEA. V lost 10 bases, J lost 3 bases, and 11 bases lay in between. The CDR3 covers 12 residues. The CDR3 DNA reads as TGTGCCACTCAGAGCGGGACAGATACGCAGTATTTT. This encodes CATQSGTDTQYF.

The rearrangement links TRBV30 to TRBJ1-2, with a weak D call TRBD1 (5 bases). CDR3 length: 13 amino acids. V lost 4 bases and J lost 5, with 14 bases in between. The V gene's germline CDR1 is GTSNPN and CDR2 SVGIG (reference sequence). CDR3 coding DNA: TGTGCCTGGACAGGGACGTCGGGGTATGGCTACACCTTC. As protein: CAWTGTSGYGYTF.